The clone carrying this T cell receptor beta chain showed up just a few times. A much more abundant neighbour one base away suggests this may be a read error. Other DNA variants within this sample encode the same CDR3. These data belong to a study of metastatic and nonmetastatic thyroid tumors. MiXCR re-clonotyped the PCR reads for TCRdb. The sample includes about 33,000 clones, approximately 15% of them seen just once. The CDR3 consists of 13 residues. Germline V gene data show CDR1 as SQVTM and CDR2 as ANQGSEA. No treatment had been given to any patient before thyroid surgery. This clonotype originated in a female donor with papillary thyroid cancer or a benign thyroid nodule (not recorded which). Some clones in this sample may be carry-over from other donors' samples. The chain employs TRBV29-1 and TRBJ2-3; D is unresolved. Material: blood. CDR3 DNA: TGCAGCGTTGGTGGCAGGTCCACAGACACGCAGTATTTT. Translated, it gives CSVGGRSTDTQYF.